A single sample gave rise to the 16 T cell receptor beta chains below, sequenced in a study of blood T cells in healthy people across ages (dated by TCRdb to 2014 to 2015). The library relied on 5' RACE. Sequencing relied on an Illumina HiSeq 2500. A second PCR of roughly 6 to 12 cycles was run with a J-beta primer mix and a sample-barcoded 5' primer. TCRdb ran its own pipeline on the public reads, namely fastp trimming at Q25 and MiXCR clone calling, and kept in-frame beta chains. Every distinct CDR3 protein forms one entry, paired with its most common genes and DNA. The sample table records about 1.4 million distinct CDR3 sequences; approximately 63% of these occur just once. Jointly, the top ten make up approximately 7% of the sample. The source material was blood. The source of these receptors is a young man in good health.

About this clonotype itself: A read error may account for a junction end that differs from germline. The chain combines TRBV20-1 with TRBJ2-3; 8 bases are a match to TRBD2. Per the germline V gene, CDR1 is DFQATT and CDR2 is SNEGSKA (reference sequence). The CDR3 covers 13 residues. The CDR3 protein is CSAQSGSIDTQYF. CDR3 bases: TGCAGTGCACAGAGCGGGAGCATAGATACGCAGTATTTT.

The chain carries TRBV7-2 and TRBJ2-3, with TRBD2 identical over 11 bases. J lost 0 bases, V lost 5 bases, and 7 bases had no gene match. CDR1 and CDR2 from the germline V gene are SGHTA and FQGNSA. This CDR3 is built from 17 residues. CDR3: CASSTRLAGPSTDTQYF. The CDR3 coding sequence is TGTGCCAGCAGCACGCGACTAGCGGGACCTAGCACAGATACGCAGTATTTT.

The rearrangement joins TRBV5-6 to TRBJ2-7, with D possibly TRBD2 on 6 matching bases. Trimming left V 5 bases short and J 2 bases short, with 17 bases between. The CDR3 covers 15 residues. In germline, CDR1 is SGHDT, CDR2 YYEEEE. The CDR3 spells CASSLGGTSAYEQYF. CDR3 nucleotides: TGTGCCAGCAGTCTTGGCGGGACCTCCGCCTACGAGCAGTACTTC.

V usage is TRBV7-2 and J usage is TRBJ2-7; TRBD2 matches 13 bases. Germline CDR1 and CDR2: SGHTA and FQGNSA. CDR3 length: 16 amino acids. Trimming at V came to 4 bases and at J to 2 bases, leaving 5 bases not matched to a gene. The CDR3 protein is CASSSGLAGPPYEQYF. CDR3 nucleotides: TGTGCCAGCAGCTCGGGACTAGCGGGGCCTCCCTACGAGCAGTACTTC. The full variable domain, completed using reference TRBV7-2 and TRBJ2-7, is GAGVSQSPSNKVTEKGKDVELRCDPISGHTALYWYRQSLGQGLEFLIYFQGNSAPDKSGLPSDRFSAERTGGSVSTLTIQRTQQEDSAVYLCASSSGLAGPPYEQYFGPGTRLTVT.

This clonotype was counted only a few times. This chain uses TRBV7-2 with TRBJ1-4; perhaps TRBD1 as D (5 bases). Trimming shortened V by 0 bases and J by 4 bases, and 18 bases separated the two germline ends. This CDR3 is built from 18 residues. Germline V lookup: CDR1 SGHTA, CDR2 FQGNSA. CDR3 amino acids: CASSLAPGSRGGNEKLFF. CDR3 nucleotides: TGTGCCAGCAGCTTAGCCCCCGGGTCACGGGGGGGTAATGAAAAACTGTTTTTT.

This clonotype was counted many times. The chain has TRBV20-1 and TRBJ1-1; no definite D call. This CDR3 region has 10 residues. V dropped 3 bases and J dropped 11 bases, with 10 bases sitting between them. Germline-derived CDR1 and CDR2 are DFQATT and SNEGSKA (reference sequence). The CDR3 coding sequence is TGCAGTGCTAGGACCCGGGAGGCTTTCTTT. This translates into CSARTREAFF.

The rearrangement uses TRBV5-6 and TRBJ1-1, with a weak D call TRBD1 (6 bases). CDR1 and CDR2 (germline): SGHDT, YYEEEE. Trimming cost V 7 bases and J 0 bases, with 16 bases left between them. The CDR3 runs to 15 residues. As DNA, the CDR3 is TGTGCCAGCCGCCCCCGGGACACCTTGAACACTGAAGCTTTCTTT. Its translation: CASRPRDTLNTEAFF.

The V and J genes are TRBV9 and TRBJ1-2; maybe TRBD1 (5 bases). This CDR3 is built from 14 residues. Looked up from germline, CDR1 is SGDLS and CDR2 is YYNGEE. V was pared by 0 bases and J by 6 bases, with 12 bases between. DNA for the CDR3: TGTGCCAGCAGCGTAGTCCCCGGGGGGGATGGCTACACCTTC. Its protein product is CASSVVPGGDGYTF.

This clonotype was counted a few times. J is TRBJ1-2 and V is TRBV12-3 or TRBV12-4; D unresolved. The CDR3 is 11 amino acids. Trimming took off 6 bases at V and 6 bases at J, with 8 bases between the two ends. CDR3 nucleotides: TGTGCCAGCAGGAGATCTCATGGCTACACCTTC. It specifies CASRRSHGYTF.

The CDR3 is CASSFSSENEQFF. CDR3 coding DNA: TGCGCCAGCAGCTTCTCTAGCGAAAATGAGCAGTTCTTC. The chain links TRBV5-1 to TRBJ2-1, with D perhaps TRBD2 (6 bases). Germline CDR1 and CDR2: SGHRS and YFSETQ. V was shortened by 2 bases and J by 7 bases, with 10 bases between the two germline ends. This CDR3 has 13 amino acids.

V usage is TRBV25-1 and J usage is TRBJ2-1; perhaps D is TRBD1 or TRBD2 (5 bases each). Trimming pared 0 bases from V and 9 bases from J, leaving 12 bases between. The length of the CDR3 is 14 residues. Germline lookup yields CDR1 MGHDK and CDR2 SYGVNS. DNA of the CDR3: TGTGCCAGCAGTGAATATGCATCCGGGACTGAGCAGTTCTTC. Amino acid sequence: CASSEYASGTEQFF.

The genes are TRBV10-1 and TRBJ2-1; D is unclear. The CDR3 runs to 14 residues. V lost 3 bases and J lost 7, with 13 bases in between. In germline, CDR1 is WNHNN, CDR2 SYGVQD (reference sequence). The CDR3 DNA is TGCGCCAGCAGTGAATCCGGTTGGAGAAATGAGCAGTTCTTC. Protein sequence: CASSESGWRNEQFF.

The chain links TRBV29-1 to TRBJ2-2, with TRBD2 matching over 7 bases. The CDR3 runs to 15 residues. Per germline, CDR1 SQVTM and CDR2 ANQGSEA. J lost 1 base, V lost 7 bases, and 9 bases had no gene match. For the CDR3, the DNA is TGCAGCGCCGAAGCACTAGCGCTGAACACCGGGGAGCTGTTTTTT. It is translated as CSAEALALNTGELFF.

The rearrangement links TRBV6-5 to TRBJ2-5; TRBD2 aligns across 7 bases. Germline trimming cut 7 bases from V and 4 bases from J; bases unmatched to any gene: 6. The CDR3 is 13 amino acids. Germline V gene sequence: CDR1 MNHEY, CDR2 SVGAGI. The CDR3, as DNA: TGTGCCAGCATTGAGCGGGGAGGAGAGACCCAGTACTTC. The encoded protein is CASIERGGETQYF.

The sample holds one count of this clonotype. V gene TRBV4-1 combines with J gene TRBJ2-2; possibly TRBD1 or TRBD2 for D (5 bases each). The germline CDR1 and CDR2 sequences are MGHRA and YSYEKL. The CDR3 consists of 19 residues. The V end lost 0 bases, the J end lost 2 bases, and 19 bases lay between the germline ends. CDR3 DNA sequence: TGCGCCAGCAGCCAAGATCTCGGGGCCGTGACAGACAACACCGGGGAGCTGTTTTTT. Translated: CASSQDLGAVTDNTGELFF.

This chain connects TRBV20-1 to TRBJ2-7; tentative D call: TRBD1 (6 bases). The V gene lost 4 bases and the J gene lost 4 bases, with 20 bases spanning the gap. The CDR3 runs to 15 residues. CDR1 is DFQATT and CDR2 is SNEGSKA in the germline V gene (reference sequence). The CDR3 is CSAKVPGQGFYEQYF. The CDR3 coding sequence is TGCAGTGCTAAAGTCCCGGGACAAGGTTTTTACGAGCAGTACTTC.